These 3 T cell receptor beta chains originate from one sample sequenced in a study of neoadjuvant anti-PD-1 for oral cavity cancer. Clones were read by immunoSEQ multiplex PCR, and TCRdb kept only the in-frame ones, dropping some. The sample consists of 18,000 or so clones, approximately 72% of them appearing once. The source material was PBMCs, sampled before nivolumab (anti-PD-1) treatment. These receptors were obtained from a person aged 35-79 years with oral cavity squamous cell carcinoma.

This clone was seen just once. The CDR3 loop is CASRREGSTDTQYF. The CDR3 nucleotides are TGTGCCAGCAGGCGGGAGGGGAGCACAGATACGCAGTATTTT. This chain links TRBV6-5 with TRBJ2-3; 9 bases match TRBD2. This CDR3 is built from 14 residues. V lost 6 bases and J lost 0; bases outside the gene matches: 1. The germline gives CDR1 MNHEY, CDR2 SVGAGI.

This clone occurred a few times. V usage is TRBV10-3 and J usage is TRBJ2-7; D unclear. This CDR3 is 11 amino acids long. V gave up 2 bases and J gave up 3 bases, with 2 bases separating them. Per germline, CDR1 ENHRY and CDR2 SYGVKD. DNA for the CDR3: TGTGCCATCAGTGAGAACTACGAGCAGTACTTC. As protein: CAISENYEQYF.

Here the CDR3 DNA reads TGTGCCAGCAGCTTAAGTGGGACTAGCGGGATTGAGCAGTTCTTC. Protein sequence: CASSLSGTSGIEQFF. The genes are TRBV7-3 and TRBJ2-1; 13 bases fit TRBD2. The CDR3 sequence is 15 residues long. V was pared by 1 base and J by 9 bases, with 3 bases of the junction left unmatched. CDR1 is SGHTA and CDR2 is FQGTGA in the germline V gene.